Given below is one T cell receptor beta chain in context. These data come from a study of shared clonotypes between healthy human individuals. Germline CDR1 is SNHLY and CDR2 is FYNNEI. J was trimmed by 7 bases and V by 5 bases; bases with no gene match: 11. The CDR3 consists of 14 residues. Only in-frame clones appear in the TCRdb table, and some are missing; sequencing was by immunoSEQ multiplex PCR. The sample lists some 1,400,000 clones, roughly 97% seen once, with over 1% in the top ten. This receptor was identified in a man younger than 45 in good health. The V gene is TRBV2, the J gene TRBJ2-7; 7 nucleotides line up with TRBD2. The sample taken for sequencing was naive CD4+ T cells sorted from blood. Subset of the sample: CD45RA+ positively selected. The CDR3: CASSKGTTILEQYF. The DNA of the CDR3 is TGTGCCAGCAGTAAGGGGACTACGATTTTAGAGCAGTACTTC.